The entry below describes one TCR beta chain. Its antigen remains unidentified. These data originate in a study of monozygotic twins with cystic fibrosis. Study-wide context: Libraries were built from 2.5 to 3.5 micrograms of fragmented DNA using approximately 16 PCR cycles.

The study's findings and limits: Co-twins had the most similar V usage for 13 of 16 pairs, J for 8. No link emerged between shared CDR3 counts and age, concordance or severity.

Using immunoSEQ multiplex PCR, the repertoire was profiled, and TCRdb retains in-frame clones only, with some absent. The data hold some 10,000 clones, with approximately 99.4% observed a single time. The TCR comes from a man younger than 35 with cystic fibrosis. Input material: blood.

The CDR3 region has the DNA TGTGCCAGCAGTTGGACCCCTCCGGGGACAGCCAGTTCACCCCTCCACTTT. Its protein product is CASSWTPPGTASSPLHF. The rearrangement links TRBV28 to TRBJ1-6; 7 bases agree with TRBD1. V lost 4 bases to trimming and J lost 9 bases; unmatched junction nucleotides: 15. This CDR3 is built from 17 residues. Germline CDR1 reads MDHEN; CDR2 reads SYDVKM.